Shown below are 20 T cell receptor beta chains from a single sample sequenced in a study of cytomegalovirus exposure and HLA in healthy donors. The study ran its PCR with 60 Vbeta and 13 Jbeta primers. Here immunoSEQ multiplex PCR was the method, and the copy in TCRdb shows in-frame clones only, minus some. The data hold 90,000 to 100,000 clones, with roughly three quarters observed a single time. The sequenced sample was PBMCs. Receptor source: a woman aged 55-69 years in good health and CMV-seronegative.

The J gene is TRBJ1-2, the V gene TRBV10-3, with 8 bases lining up with TRBD1. This CDR3 contains 12 residues. The germline V gene has CDR1 ENHRY and CDR2 SYGVKD. V shed 5 bases and J 8 bases; nucleotides not matched to a gene: 4. The CDR3 protein is CAISRTGRGYTF. DNA of the CDR3: TGTGCCATCAGTCGGACAGGGCGCGGCTACACCTTC.

This clone came up once. The genes are TRBV7-2 and TRBJ2-5; 7 positions agree with TRBD2. CDR3 size: 13 residues. V dropped 3 bases and J dropped 4; count of bases not matched to a gene: 2. Per the germline V gene, CDR1 is SGHTA and CDR2 is FQGNSA. In DNA form, the CDR3 reads TGTGCCAGCAGCTTTGGACTAGGAGAGACCCAGTACTTC. It encodes CASSFGLGETQYF.

The genes are TRBV5-1 and TRBJ2-7, with 13 positions matching TRBD2. V gave up 2 bases and J gave up 0 bases; unmatched junction bases: 2. Germline assignment: CDR1 SGHRS and CDR2 YFSETQ. The CDR3 runs to 16 residues. Here the CDR3 reads CASSLGTSGISYEQYF. The CDR3 nucleotides read TGCGCCAGCAGCTTAGGGACTAGCGGGATCTCCTACGAGCAGTACTTC. Filled out from reference TRBV5-1 and TRBJ2-7, the complete variable domain reads KAGVTQTPRYLIKTRGQQVTLSCSPISGHRSVSWYQQTPGQGLQFLFEYFSETQRNKGNFPGRFSGRQFSNSRSEMNVSTLELGDSALYLCASSLGTSGISYEQYFGPGTRLTVT.

The J gene is TRBJ2-5, the V gene TRBV9, with 8 bases aligning to TRBD2. CDR3 length equals 15 residues. CDR1 and CDR2 (germline): SGDLS, YYNGEE. V shed 0 bases and J 2 bases; nucleotides not matched to a gene: 3. CDR3: CASSVAGGIQETQYF. CDR3 bases: TGTGCCAGCAGCGTAGCGGGAGGGATACAAGAGACCCAGTACTTC.

The count of this clone is one. The CDR3 sequence is CASSYLVAGGGEQYF. The CDR3 DNA follows: TGTGCCAGCAGCTACCTGGTAGCGGGAGGGGGCGAGCAGTACTTC. V gene TRBV11-2 combines with J gene TRBJ2-7; 11 nucleotides line up with TRBD2. The CDR3 has 15 amino acids. Per germline, CDR1 SGHAT and CDR2 FQNNGV. J was trimmed by 6 bases and V by 4 bases; bases with no gene match: 8.

This clone appeared a few times. The genes are TRBV19 and TRBJ2-5; 8 positions match TRBD1. The germline V gene encodes CDR1 LNHDA and CDR2 SQIVND (reference sequence). The CDR3 has 18 amino acids. J lost 4 bases, V lost 3 bases, and 16 bases had no gene match. CDR3 coding DNA: TGTGCCAGTAGTATTGCCCTCAGGGGGCGAACCTTTGGAGAGACCCAGTACTTC. It translates to CASSIALRGRTFGETQYF. Variable domain in full (rest from reference TRBV19 and TRBJ2-5): DGGITQSPKYLFRKEGQNVTLSCEQNLNHDAMYWYRQDPGQGLRLIYYSQIVNDFQKGDIAEGYSVSREKKESFPLTVTSAQKNPTAFYLCASSIALRGRTFGETQYFGPGTRLLVL.

The chain carries TRBV2 and TRBJ2-3; D might be TRBD2 (5 bases). The CDR3 totals 14 residues. The germline V gene encodes CDR1 SNHLY and CDR2 FYNNEI. The germline V and J ends were trimmed by 2 bases and 2 bases, with 8 bases remaining between them. This CDR3 is CASSELLVTDTQYF. DNA for the CDR3: TGTGCCAGCAGTGAACTACTAGTCACAGATACGCAGTATTTT.

This chain joins TRBV5-1 and TRBJ1-6; 7 bases line up with TRBD1. This CDR3 spans 15 amino acids. Trimming took 2 bases from V and 9 from J; bases not matched to a gene: 8. The germline V gene has CDR1 SGHRS and CDR2 YFSETQ. The CDR3 DNA reads TGCGCCAGCAGCTTTGACCGGGACAGACTTTCACCCCTCCACTTT. This sequence encodes CASSFDRDRLSPLHF. Full variable domain (outside the CDR3, taken from reference TRBV5-1 and TRBJ1-6): KAGVTQTPRYLIKTRGQQVTLSCSPISGHRSVSWYQQTPGQGLQFLFEYFSETQRNKGNFPGRFSGRQFSNSRSEMNVSTLELGDSALYLCASSFDRDRLSPLHFGNGTRLTVT.

The V call is TRBV19, the J call TRBJ1-1; the D gene is possibly TRBD1 (5 bases). The CDR3 spans 16 residues. Trimming removed 6 bases at V and 2 bases at J, with 19 bases between. Germline V gene lookup returns CDR1 LNHDA and CDR2 SQIVND (reference sequence). CDR3 protein: CASSLTPRQKNTEAFF. As DNA, the CDR3 is TGTGCCAGTAGCCTGACCCCACGACAGAAAAACACTGAAGCTTTCTTT.

CDR3 coding DNA: TGTGCCAGCAGCTTCAGAGGGTCGAACTCCGTTAATGAAAAACTGTTTTTT. Its protein is CASSFRGSNSVNEKLFF. The chain joins TRBV7-9 to TRBJ1-4; unclear D gene. The V gene lost 3 bases and the J gene lost 4 bases, with 18 bases spanning the gap. Germline assignment: CDR1 SEHNR and CDR2 FQNEAQ (reference sequence). CDR3 length: 17 amino acids.

The rearrangement uses TRBV5-1 and TRBJ2-7, with D perhaps TRBD1 (7 bases). Trimming removed 0 bases from V and 5 bases from J, with 15 bases in between. The CDR3 consists of 15 residues. Germline V gene data show CDR1 as SGHRS and CDR2 as YFSETQ. The chain's CDR3 is CASSLEYRGGDEQYF. CDR3 nucleotides: TGCGCCAGCAGCTTGGAATACAGGGGCGGGGACGAGCAGTACTTC.

J is TRBJ1-3 and V is TRBV7-6; 8 bases line up with TRBD1. The germline CDR1 and CDR2 sequences are SGHVS and FNYEAQ. The CDR3 is 17 amino acids. Trimming at V came to 1 base and at J to 2 bases, leaving 7 bases not matched to a gene. CDR3 residues: CASSLGRGQGAGNTIYF. Written as DNA, the CDR3 is TGTGCCAGCAGCTTAGGCCGAGGACAGGGAGCTGGAAACACCATATATTTT.

The chain combines TRBV15 with TRBJ1-5; no reliable D call. The CDR3 sequence is 13 residues long. V lost 5 bases, J lost 3 bases, and 8 bases lay in between. In germline, CDR1 is LNHNV, CDR2 YYDKDF (reference sequence). In DNA, the CDR3 is TGTGCCACCAGCCCGGGGAACAATCAGCCCCAGCATTTT. Translating it yields CATSPGNNQPQHF.

The genes are TRBV29-1 and TRBJ1-1, with D perhaps matching TRBD1 (5 bases). This CDR3 comprises 14 residues. Germline assignment: CDR1 SQVTM and CDR2 ANQGSEA. The V gene lost 0 bases and the J gene lost 3 bases, with 11 bases spanning the gap. Written as DNA, the CDR3 is TGCAGCGTTGAAGATGGGACTACTGACACTGAAGCTTTCTTT. Encoded protein: CSVEDGTTDTEAFF.

The J gene is TRBJ2-4, the V gene TRBV4-2, with D perhaps matching TRBD1 (6 bases). CDR1 is LGHNA and CDR2 is YNFKEQ in the germline V gene. V was pared by 0 bases and J by 0 bases, with 15 bases between. The CDR3 spans 18 residues. The CDR3 loop reads CASSQDLGQTLAKNIQYF. The CDR3 region has the DNA TGTGCCAGCAGCCAAGACCTCGGACAGACTTTAGCCAAAAACATTCAGTACTTC.

The chain carries TRBV5-5 and TRBJ2-7; 10 nucleotides match TRBD2. V lost 4 bases to trimming and J lost 0 bases; unmatched junction nucleotides: 4. In germline, CDR1 is SGHKS, CDR2 YYEKEE (reference sequence). The CDR3 is made up of 15 amino acids. CDR3 protein: CASSGGLAVSYEQYF. The CDR3 DNA reads TGTGCCAGCAGCGGTGGACTAGCGGTCTCCTACGAGCAGTACTTC.

The chain links TRBV6-1 to TRBJ1-5; 8 bases align to TRBD1. CDR3 length equals 16 residues. Germline lookup yields CDR1 MNHNS and CDR2 SASEGT. The trim removed 1 base at V and 3 bases at J, leaving 5 bases unmatched. Here the CDR3 reads CASSEGTGFNNQPQHF. The CDR3 nucleotides read TGTGCCAGCAGTGAAGGGACAGGGTTTAACAATCAGCCCCAGCATTTT.

This clone was picked up one time. The chain combines TRBV2 with TRBJ1-1; the D is unclear. The CDR3 has 13 amino acids. The germline gives CDR1 SNHLY, CDR2 FYNNEI. V lost 5 bases to trimming and J lost 3 bases, with 10 bases between them. The CDR3 reads CASSKNQDTEAFF. In nucleotides, the CDR3 is TGTGCCAGCAGTAAAAATCAGGACACTGAAGCTTTCTTT.

V usage is TRBV6-5 and J usage is TRBJ2-7; no firm D call. The CDR3 extends over 14 amino acids. Germline V gene data show CDR1 as MNHEY and CDR2 as SVGAGI. V shed 0 bases and J shed 4 bases, with 10 bases lying between them. The CDR3 here is CASSYSQGGYEQYF. The DNA for the CDR3 is TGTGCCAGCAGTTACTCGCAAGGCGGTTACGAGCAGTACTTC.

Comment on this clone: Within the sample, other DNA sequences also encode this same CDR3. The gene calls are TRBV5-1 and TRBJ2-5; 12 bases line up with TRBD2. V dropped 0 bases and J dropped 3; count of bases not matched to a gene: 0. Germline loops: CDR1 SGHRS, CDR2 YFSETQ. The CDR3 has 15 residues. CDR3 protein: CASSLGLAGEETQYF. The CDR3 nucleotides read TGCGCCAGCAGCTTGGGACTAGCGGGAGAAGAGACCCAGTACTTC. Full variable domain (rest looked up from reference TRBV5-1 and TRBJ2-5): KAGVTQTPRYLIKTRGQQVTLSCSPISGHRSVSWYQQTPGQGLQFLFEYFSETQRNKGNFPGRFSGRQFSNSRSEMNVSTLELGDSALYLCASSLGLAGEETQYFGPGTRLLVL.